This paragraph covers one T cell receptor (beta chain) sequence. Antigen unknown. This specimen comes from a study of CXCR3-negative and CXCR3-positive naive CD8 T cells. Study context: Each library gave roughly 1.6 +/- 0.3 million of roughly 130 million TRB reads.

Broader study findings: Researchers reported similar TRBV-TRBJ usage in naive CXCR3-negative and CXCR3-positive cells, though memory differed. Higher TRB CDR3 hydrophobicity marked CXCR3-positive naive cells relative to CXCR3-negative naive cells. Both naive subsets had comparably high diversity; memory CD8+ cells much lower.

5' RACE that incorporated UMI labels was used to prepare the TRB cDNA libraries. Using the 5' RACE reads, TCRdb records one entry per CDR3 protein without DNA. This sample carries 150,000 to 180,000 distinct CDR3 sequences, with approximately 0.46% going to the ten biggest clones. Every CD8+ T cell subset underwent triplicate sorting at roughly 320,000 cells apiece. CDR1 and CDR2 from the germline V gene are LNHDA and SQIVND (reference sequence). The CDR3 is 13 residues long. The TCR was taken from a human donor in good health. Some clones in this sample may be carry-over from other donors' samples. The sample consisted of naive CXCR3+ CD8+ T cells from blood. Subset reported: CD45RO-CCR7+CD27+CD95- naive CD8+ T cells expressing CXCR3 (TNR3+). This rearrangement joins TRBV19 to TRBJ2-7; TCRdb names TRBD2, which stays unverified in the absence of DNA. This CDR3 reads CASSSSGSREQYF.